Each of the 23 T cell receptor beta chains below was sequenced from the same sample in a study of neurological immune-mediated disorders. TCRdb redid the calling of the 5' RACE reads with MiXCR, one entry per CDR3 protein. The sample contains some 60,000 distinct CDR3 sequences, around 5.2% of which appear only once. The source material was PBMCs. These receptors were collected from a woman aged 45-65 years with multiple sclerosis.

This clonotype was counted only a few times. J is TRBJ1-2 and V is TRBV10-3, with D hard to call. Trimming took off 8 bases at V and 8 bases at J, with 15 bases between the two ends. The CDR3 sequence is 12 residues long. Germline CDR1 ENHRY, CDR2 SYGVKD. CDR3 nucleotides: TGTGCCATCGAAGGAATCGGGGAAGGCTACACCTTC. Translation gives CAIEGIGEGYTF.

Turning to this clonotype: A read error may account for a junction end that differs from germline. The chain joins TRBV7-2 to TRBJ2-7, with 7 nucleotides matching TRBD1. Germline CDR1 reads SGHTA; CDR2 reads FQGNSA. The CDR3 sequence is 13 residues long. CDR3 sequence: CSSSFGRGYEQYF. CDR3 coding DNA: TGTTCCAGCAGCTTCGGCAGGGGGTACGAGCAGTACTTC.

This clonotype was counted at least ten times. The V gene is TRBV10-3, the J gene TRBJ2-7; maybe TRBD1 (6 bases). CDR1 ENHRY and CDR2 SYGVKD come from the germline V gene. CDR3 size: 15 residues. The ends were cut back, 1 base at V and 3 bases at J, with 13 bases in the middle. In DNA form, the CDR3 reads TGTGCCATCAGTGAGTTTATGGGGGCGTTCTACGAGCAGTACGTC. This codes for CAISEFMGAFYEQYV.

In its sample, this clonotype was seen many times. This chain joins TRBV28 and TRBJ1-5; TRBD1 aligns across 7 bases. The germline CDR1 and CDR2 sequences are MDHEN and SYDVKM. V trimming: 6 bases; J trimming: 7 bases; junction bases outside the gene matches: 9. The CDR3 has 14 residues. CDR3 sequence (DNA): TGTGCCAGCAGCCCCACAGGGGAGGGCCAGCCCCAGCATTTT. Translated: CASSPTGEGQPQHF. Based on the CDR3 plus reference TRBV28 and TRBJ1-5, the full variable domain is DVKVTQSSRYLVKRTGEKVFLECVQDMDHENMFWYRQDPGLGLRLIYFSYDVKMKEKGDIPEGYSVSREKKERFSLILESASTNQTSMYLCASSPTGEGQPQHFGDGTRLSIL.

This clonotype came up many times. The CDR3 protein is CASSVDREETQYF. CDR3 coding DNA: TGTGCCAGCAGCGTAGATAGAGAAGAGACCCAGTACTTC. The chain combines TRBV9 with TRBJ2-5; D is uncertain. Germline V gene sequence: CDR1 SGDLS, CDR2 YYNGEE. Trimming left V 0 bases short and J 3 bases short, with 6 bases between. The CDR3 spans 13 residues.

This clonotype was counted at least ten times. The chain employs TRBV7-2 and TRBJ2-3; D is uncertain. Germline V gene sequence: CDR1 SGHTA, CDR2 FQGNSA. Trimming stripped 1 base from V and 3 bases from J, with 5 bases between. The CDR3 runs to 13 residues. CDR3 nucleotide sequence: TGTGCCAGCAGCTTAGAATCAACAGATACGCAGTATTTT. This gives the protein CASSLESTDTQYF.

This clonotype was seen at least ten times. The V and J genes are TRBV12-3 or TRBV12-4 and TRBJ1-2; no clear D gene. This CDR3 is built from 15 residues. Trimming took off 10 bases at V and 0 bases at J, with 18 bases between the two ends. In nucleotides, the CDR3 is TGTGCCACCTTGGGGAGCCACCAAGCTAACTATGGCTACACCTTC. It specifies CATLGSHQANYGYTF.

Many counts were recorded for this clonotype. V is TRBV20-1 and J is TRBJ2-5; 15 nucleotides align to TRBD2. The CDR3 consists of 14 residues. Trimming took 7 bases from V and 4 from J; bases not matched to a gene: 4. Per the germline V gene, CDR1 is DFQATT and CDR2 is SNEGSKA (reference sequence). CDR3 in DNA: TGCAGTGGGACTAGCGGGGGGGCCACAGAGACCCAGTACTTC. The encoded protein is CSGTSGGATETQYF.

In its sample, this clonotype was seen many times. The chain employs TRBV4-1 and TRBJ2-1; tentatively, D is TRBD2 (7 bases). The CDR3 contains 18 residues. Germline values: CDR1 MGHRA, CDR2 YSYEKL. V was trimmed by 1 base and J by 7 bases, leaving 23 bases between them. The CDR3 region is CASSQANLGGAVWNEQFF. In DNA form, the CDR3 reads TGCGCCAGCAGCCAAGCAAACCTGGGGGGGGCGGTTTGGAATGAGCAGTTCTTC.

This clonotype has at least ten counts. The rearrangement uses TRBV5-1 and TRBJ1-5; no definite D call. V lost 2 bases and J lost 4, with 7 bases in between. The CDR3 totals 13 residues. Looked up from germline, CDR1 is SGHRS and CDR2 is YFSETQ. CDR3 protein: CASSFGENQPQHF. The CDR3 DNA reads as TGCGCCAGCAGCTTTGGGGAGAATCAGCCCCAGCATTTT.

This clonotype appeared many times. This chain connects TRBV6-5 to TRBJ1-2; D is undetermined. Germline CDR1 and CDR2: MNHEY and SVGAGI. There are 14 residues in the CDR3. Trimming left V 2 bases short and J 4 bases short, with 11 bases between. The DNA of the CDR3 is TGTGCCAGCAGTTACCTAGGCAGTAGCTATGGCTACACCTTC. Its protein product is CASSYLGSSYGYTF.

Many counts were recorded for this clonotype. The germline gene is not matched at one end of the junction; a read error may be the cause. The genes are TRBV5-1 and TRBJ1-5, with D perhaps matching TRBD1 (5 bases). Germline V gives CDR1 SGHRS, CDR2 YFSETQ. The CDR3 runs 13 residues. The DNA of the CDR3 is TGCGCCAGCAGCTTAGACGGGGCGCAGCCCCAGAATTTT. Translation gives CASSLDGAQPQNF. The full variable domain, in which reference TRBV5-1 and TRBJ1-5 provide the parts outside the CDR3, is KAGVTQTPRYLIKTRGQQVTLSCSPISGHRSVSWYQQTPGQGLQFLFEYFSETQRNKGNFPGRFSGRQFSNSRSEMNVSTLELGDSALYLCASSLDGAQPQNFGDGTRLSIL.

This clonotype came up many times. This rearrangement joins TRBV7-2 to TRBJ2-1; D not resolved. CDR1 and CDR2 from the germline V gene are SGHTA and FQGNSA. The CDR3 spans 11 residues. V was trimmed by 5 bases and J by 8 bases, leaving 7 bases between them. The CDR3 reads CASSIKHEQFF. CDR3 in DNA: TGTGCCAGCAGCATAAAGCATGAGCAGTTCTTC.

This clonotype was picked up many times. The chain carries TRBV12-3 or TRBV12-4 and TRBJ1-3; D not certain. Trimming shortened V by 7 bases and J by 8 bases, and 18 bases separated the two germline ends. The CDR3 is 14 amino acids. CDR3 region: CASMGGSQADTIYF. CDR3 nucleotides: TGTGCCAGCATGGGAGGCTCTCAGGCGGACACCATATATTTT.

This clonotype was seen repeatedly, ten times or more. The chain combines TRBV29-1 with TRBJ1-1; no clear D. CDR1 and CDR2 from the germline V gene are SQVTM and ANQGSEA. The CDR3 has 12 residues. V was clipped by 5 bases and J by 4 bases, with 11 bases between them. The CDR3 DNA sequence: TGCAGCGTTCGGGTAGGGTCCACTGAAGCTTTCTTT. It specifies CSVRVGSTEAFF.

This clonotype was counted between two and nine times. Here the CDR3 reads CASTQGNEQFF. The CDR3 coding sequence is TGTGCCAGCACCCAGGGGAATGAGCAGTTCTTC. The chain joins TRBV6-2 or TRBV6-3 to TRBJ2-1, with a possible D match to TRBD1 (6 bases). V was shortened by 7 bases and J by 7 bases, with 8 bases between the two germline ends. The germline gives CDR1 MNHEY, CDR2 SVGEGT. The CDR3 spans 11 residues.

This clonotype was counted ten times or more. The rearrangement links TRBV10-3 to TRBJ1-2; D ambiguous. From germline, CDR1 is ENHRY and CDR2 SYGVKD. The CDR3 has 11 residues. Trimming stripped 7 bases from V and 6 bases from J, with 9 bases between. The chain's CDR3 is CAITGRDGYTF. The CDR3 coding sequence is TGTGCCATCACGGGGAGAGATGGCTACACCTTC.

This clonotype has ten or more counts. The gene calls are TRBV11-2 and TRBJ2-5; D is unclear. CDR3 length: 14 amino acids. The germline V gene encodes CDR1 SGHAT and CDR2 FQNNGV. Trimming removed 2 bases at V and 9 bases at J, with 16 bases between. CDR3 sequence (DNA): TGTGCCAGCAGCTTACGGCAGACCGAGAGCGCCCAGTACTTC. Amino acids: CASSLRQTESAQYF. The full variable domain, in which reference TRBV11-2 and TRBJ2-5 provide the parts outside the CDR3, is EAGVAQSPRYKIIEKRQSVAFWCNPISGHATLYWYQQILGQGPKLLIQFQNNGVVDDSQLPKDRFSAERLKGVDSTLKIQPAKLEDSAVYLCASSLRQTESAQYFGPGTRLLVL.

The V and J genes are TRBV20-1 and TRBJ1-1, with a possible D match to TRBD1 (5 bases). Germline CDR1 and CDR2: DFQATT and SNEGSKA (reference sequence). This CDR3 region has 16 residues. Trimming removed 3 bases at V and 3 bases at J, with 20 bases between. The CDR3 protein is CSARFWGWGADTEAFF. The CDR3 DNA is TGCAGTGCTAGGTTCTGGGGGTGGGGCGCGGACACTGAAGCTTTCTTT.

A few counts support this clonotype. The chain has TRBV2 and TRBJ1-1; D gene unclear. CDR1 is SNHLY, CDR2 FYNNEI, per germline. Trimming took off 7 bases at V and 0 bases at J, with 9 bases between the two ends. This CDR3 contains 13 residues. CDR3 in amino acids: CASIYGVNTEAFF. In nucleotides, the CDR3 is TGTGCCAGCATTTATGGGGTGAACACTGAAGCTTTCTTT.

This clonotype was seen repeatedly, ten times or more. This chain links TRBV15 with TRBJ2-2; possibly TRBD2 for D (5 bases). V shed 3 bases and J shed 4 bases, with 18 bases lying between them. This CDR3 region has 17 residues. Per germline, CDR1 LNHNV and CDR2 YYDKDF (reference sequence). This chain's CDR3 is CATSSHITGISTGELFF. Here the CDR3 DNA reads TGTGCCACCAGCAGCCACATCACCGGGATAAGCACCGGGGAGCTGTTTTTT.

This clonotype was recorded many times. V and J are TRBV10-3 and TRBJ2-1; 7 nucleotides agree with TRBD2. V was pared by 2 bases and J by 4 bases, with 8 bases of the junction left unmatched. The CDR3 totals 16 residues. Germline values: CDR1 ENHRY, CDR2 SYGVKD. The CDR3 loop is CAISEVPSGGYNEQFF. In DNA form, the CDR3 reads TGTGCCATCAGTGAGGTTCCTAGCGGTGGGTACAATGAGCAGTTCTTC.

This clonotype was counted ten times or more. The genes are TRBV7-9 and TRBJ1-1; D is unclear. CDR3 length: 15 residues. Trimming removed 2 bases at V and 4 bases at J, with 14 bases between. Germline V gene lookup returns CDR1 SEHNR and CDR2 FQNEAQ (reference sequence). In DNA form, the CDR3 reads TGTGCCAGCAGCTTATATACGGGGTTGGGCACTGAAGCTTTCTTT. This codes for CASSLYTGLGTEAFF.